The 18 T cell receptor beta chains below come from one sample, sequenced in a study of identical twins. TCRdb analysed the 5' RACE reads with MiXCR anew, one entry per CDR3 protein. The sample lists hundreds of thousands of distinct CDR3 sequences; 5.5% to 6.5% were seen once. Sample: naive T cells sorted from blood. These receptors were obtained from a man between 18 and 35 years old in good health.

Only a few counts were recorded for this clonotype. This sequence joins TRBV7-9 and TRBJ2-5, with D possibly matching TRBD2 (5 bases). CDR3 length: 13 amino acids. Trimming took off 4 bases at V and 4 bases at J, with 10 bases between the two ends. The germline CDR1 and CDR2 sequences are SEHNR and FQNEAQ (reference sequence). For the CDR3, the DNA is TGTGCCAGCAGCTCGGGGTGGGGAGAGACCCAGTACTTC. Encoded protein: CASSSGWGETQYF.

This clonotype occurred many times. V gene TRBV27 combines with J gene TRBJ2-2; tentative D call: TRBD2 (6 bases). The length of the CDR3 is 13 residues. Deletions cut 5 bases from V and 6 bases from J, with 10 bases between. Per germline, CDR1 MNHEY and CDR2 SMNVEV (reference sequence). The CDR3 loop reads CASSIRGSGELFF. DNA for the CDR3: TGTGCCAGCAGTATCCGGGGGTCCGGGGAGCTGTTTTTT.

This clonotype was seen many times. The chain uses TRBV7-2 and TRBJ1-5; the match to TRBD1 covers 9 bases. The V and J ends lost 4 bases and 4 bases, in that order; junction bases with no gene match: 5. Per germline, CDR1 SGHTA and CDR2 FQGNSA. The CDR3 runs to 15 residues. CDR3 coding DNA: TGTGCCAGCAGCTCTCGGACAGGGGTTAATCAGCCCCAGCATTTT. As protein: CASSSRTGVNQPQHF.

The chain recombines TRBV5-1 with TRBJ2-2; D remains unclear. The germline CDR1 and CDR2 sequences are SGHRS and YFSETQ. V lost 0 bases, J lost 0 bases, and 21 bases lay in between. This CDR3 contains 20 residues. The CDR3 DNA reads TGCGCCAGCAGCTTGGTAACTCAGGATCTCTCCCAAACGAACACCGGGGAGCTGTTTTTT. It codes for CASSLVTQDLSQTNTGELFF.

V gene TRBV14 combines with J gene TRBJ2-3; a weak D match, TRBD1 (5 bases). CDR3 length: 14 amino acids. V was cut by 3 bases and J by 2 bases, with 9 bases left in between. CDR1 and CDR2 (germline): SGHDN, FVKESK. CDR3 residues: CASSHRQLTDTQYF. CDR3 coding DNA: TGTGCCAGCAGCCATAGACAGCTCACAGATACGCAGTATTTT.

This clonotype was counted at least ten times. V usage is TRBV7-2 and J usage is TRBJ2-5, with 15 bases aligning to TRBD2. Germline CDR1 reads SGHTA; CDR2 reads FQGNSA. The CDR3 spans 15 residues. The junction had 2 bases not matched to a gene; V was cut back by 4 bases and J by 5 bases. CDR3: CASSSGLAGGETQYF. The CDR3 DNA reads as TGTGCCAGCAGCTCAGGACTAGCGGGAGGGGAGACCCAGTACTTC.

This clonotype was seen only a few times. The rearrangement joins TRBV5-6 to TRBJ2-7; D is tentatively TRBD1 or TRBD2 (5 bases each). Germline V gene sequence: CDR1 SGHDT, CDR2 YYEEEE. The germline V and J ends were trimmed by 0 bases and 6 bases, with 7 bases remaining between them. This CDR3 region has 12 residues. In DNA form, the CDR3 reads TGTGCCAGCAGCTTGGGGGACCCCGAGCAGTACTTC. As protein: CASSLGDPEQYF.

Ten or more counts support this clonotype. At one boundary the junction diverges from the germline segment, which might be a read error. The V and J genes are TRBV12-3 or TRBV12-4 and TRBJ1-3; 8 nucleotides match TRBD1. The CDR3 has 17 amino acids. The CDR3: CASRSDRGLPSGNTIYF. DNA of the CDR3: TGTGCCAGCAGGTCCGACAGGGGCCTCCCGTCTGGGAACACCATATATTTT.

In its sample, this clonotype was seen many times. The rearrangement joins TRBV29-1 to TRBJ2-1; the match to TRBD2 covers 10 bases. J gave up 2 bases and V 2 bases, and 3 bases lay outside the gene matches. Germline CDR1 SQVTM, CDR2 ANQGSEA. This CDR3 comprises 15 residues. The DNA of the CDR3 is TGCAGCGTTGAATCCGGACTAGCGGCCTACAATGAGCAGTTCTTC. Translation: CSVESGLAAYNEQFF.

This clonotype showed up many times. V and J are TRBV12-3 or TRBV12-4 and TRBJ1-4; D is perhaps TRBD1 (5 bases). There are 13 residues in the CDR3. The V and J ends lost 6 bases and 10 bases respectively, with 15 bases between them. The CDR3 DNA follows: TGTGCCAGCAGACGGGACGCTCAGAGAAAACTGTTTTTT. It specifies CASRRDAQRKLFF.

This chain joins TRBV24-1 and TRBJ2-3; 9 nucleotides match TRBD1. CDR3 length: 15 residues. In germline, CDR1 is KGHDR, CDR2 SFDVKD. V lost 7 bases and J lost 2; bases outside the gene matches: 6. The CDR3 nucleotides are TGTGCCACCAGCTTAACAGGGGGCCCCACAGATACGCAGTATTTT. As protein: CATSLTGGPTDTQYF.

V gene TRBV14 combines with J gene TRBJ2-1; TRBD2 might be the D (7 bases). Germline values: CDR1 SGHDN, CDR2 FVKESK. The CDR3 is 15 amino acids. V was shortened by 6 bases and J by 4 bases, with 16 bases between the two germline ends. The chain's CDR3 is CASSQAGAPYNEQFF. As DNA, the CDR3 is TGTGCCAGCAGTCAGGCGGGGGCTCCATACAATGAGCAGTTCTTC.

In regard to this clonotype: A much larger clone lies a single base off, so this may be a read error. The CDR3 DNA reads as TGTGCCATCAGTGAAGGGACACCCTACGAGCAGTACGTC. This gives the protein CAISEGTPYEQYV. The chain is built from TRBV10-3 and TRBJ2-7; perhaps TRBD1 as D (6 bases). CDR1 and CDR2 from the germline V gene are ENHRY and SYGVKD. V dropped 3 bases and J dropped 2 bases, with 8 bases sitting between them. This CDR3 is 13 amino acids long.

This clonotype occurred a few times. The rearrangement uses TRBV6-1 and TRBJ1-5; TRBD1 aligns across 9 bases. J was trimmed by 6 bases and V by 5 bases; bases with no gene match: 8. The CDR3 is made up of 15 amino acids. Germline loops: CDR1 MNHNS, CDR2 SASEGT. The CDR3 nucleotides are TGTGCCAGCAGTCCCGGACAGGGGAGATTTCAGCCCCAGCATTTT. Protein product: CASSPGQGRFQPQHF.

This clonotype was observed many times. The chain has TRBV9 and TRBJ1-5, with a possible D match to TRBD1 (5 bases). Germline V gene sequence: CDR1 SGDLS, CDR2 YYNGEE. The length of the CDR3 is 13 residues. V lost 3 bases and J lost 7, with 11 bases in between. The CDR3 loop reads CASSGDQGQPQHF. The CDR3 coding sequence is TGTGCCAGCAGCGGAGACCAGGGACAGCCCCAGCATTTT.

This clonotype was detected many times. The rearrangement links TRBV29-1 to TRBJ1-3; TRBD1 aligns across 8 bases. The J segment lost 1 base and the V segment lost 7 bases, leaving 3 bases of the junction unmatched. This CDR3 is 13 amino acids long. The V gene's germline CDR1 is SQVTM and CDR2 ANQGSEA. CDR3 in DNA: TGCAGCGGCCGGACAGGGTCTGGAAACACCATATATTTT. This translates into CSGRTGSGNTIYF.

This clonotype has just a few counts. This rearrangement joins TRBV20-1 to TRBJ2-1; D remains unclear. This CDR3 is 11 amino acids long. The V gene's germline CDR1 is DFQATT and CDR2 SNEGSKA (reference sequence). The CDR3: CVPEDRGEQFF. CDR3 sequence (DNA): TGCGTACCCGAGGATCGAGGTGAGCAGTTCTTC.

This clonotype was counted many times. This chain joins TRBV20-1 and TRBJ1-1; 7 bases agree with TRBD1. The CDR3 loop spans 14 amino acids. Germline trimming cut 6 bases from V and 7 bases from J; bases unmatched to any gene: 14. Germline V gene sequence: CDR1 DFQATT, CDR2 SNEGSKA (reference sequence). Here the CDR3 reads CSAWDRQSTFEAFF. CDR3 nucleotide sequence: TGCAGTGCCTGGGACAGACAATCTACTTTTGAAGCTTTCTTT.